The 10 T cell receptor beta chains below were found in one sample sequenced in a study of blood T cell repertoires in COVID-19. Profiling relied on immunoSEQ multiplex PCR, and the TCRdb table lists in-frame clones only, not all of them. The data hold some 88,000 clones, with approximately 87% observed a single time. Sequencing was performed on peripheral blood. These receptors were collected from a woman in her 70s with acute or convalescent COVID-19.

The chain joins TRBV5-1 to TRBJ2-3, with 7 bases matching TRBD2. The V and J ends lost 3 bases and 0 bases, in that order; junction bases with no gene match: 4. The germline CDR1 and CDR2 sequences are SGHRS and YFSETQ. CDR3 length equals 15 residues. The CDR3 DNA sequence: TGCGCCAGCAGCTCAGCGGGATTTAGCACAGATACGCAGTATTTT. It specifies CASSSAGFSTDTQYF.

The chain links TRBV11-3 to TRBJ2-2, with 8 bases aligning to TRBD2. The CDR3 spans 16 residues. V lost 5 bases and J lost 8; bases outside the gene matches: 13. Germline CDR1 is SGHNT and CDR2 is YENEEA. The CDR3 spells CASSRWKSGSGGELFF. CDR3 nucleotides: TGTGCCAGCAGCAGATGGAAAAGCGGGAGTGGGGGGGAGCTGTTTTTT.

The chain combines TRBV10-3 with TRBJ2-4; maybe TRBD2 (5 bases). Between the trimmed V and J ends, which lost 6 bases and 4 bases, there was a span of 13 bases. The CDR3 consists of 14 residues. Germline CDR1 and CDR2: ENHRY and SYGVKD. CDR3 sequence (DNA): TGTGCCATCAGCCGCGGACTGGAAAAAAACATTCAGTACTTC. Residues: CAISRGLEKNIQYF.

The chain combines TRBV4-2 with TRBJ2-1; 10 nucleotides match TRBD2. The V gene's germline CDR1 is LGHNA and CDR2 YNFKEQ. The CDR3 loop spans 20 amino acids. Trimming at V came to 0 bases and at J to 7 bases, leaving 18 bases not matched to a gene. CDR3 protein: CASSQDLHGASGSTINEQFF. CDR3 DNA: TGTGCCAGCAGCCAAGATTTGCATGGGGCTAGCGGGAGTACTATAAATGAGCAGTTCTTC.

In nucleotides, the CDR3 is TGTGCCAGCAGTTTTTTTTCGGGACTACTAAACAATGAGCAGTTCTTC. This encodes CASSFFSGLLNNEQFF. The V gene is TRBV27, the J gene TRBJ2-1, with 7 nucleotides matching TRBD2. CDR3 size: 16 residues. Per germline, CDR1 MNHEY and CDR2 SMNVEV (reference sequence). V lost 3 bases and J lost 5; bases outside the gene matches: 10.

The sample holds one count of this clone. V usage is TRBV27 and J usage is TRBJ2-3; 9 nucleotides agree with TRBD1. CDR3 length: 14 residues. The V segment lost 5 bases and the J segment 3 bases; nucleotides outside the gene matches: 3. The germline gives CDR1 MNHEY, CDR2 SMNVEV (reference sequence). The chain's CDR3 is CASSRDRVTDTQYF. In DNA form, the CDR3 reads TGTGCCAGCAGTAGGGACAGGGTGACAGATACGCAGTATTTT.

This clone turned up a few times. The V gene is TRBV30, the J gene TRBJ1-5; D is unresolved. The V gene's germline CDR1 is GTSNPN and CDR2 SVGIG (reference sequence). This CDR3 is built from 13 residues. The V end lost 4 bases, the J end lost 3 bases, and 10 bases lay between the germline ends. CDR3 sequence reads: CAWNVGTNQPQHF. The CDR3 coding sequence is TGTGCCTGGAATGTCGGTACCAATCAGCCCCAGCATTTT. Variable domain in full (rest from reference TRBV30 and TRBJ1-5): SQTIHQWPATLVQPVGSPLSLECTVEGTSNPNLYWYRQAAGRGLQLLFYSVGIGQISSEVPQNLSASRPQDRQFILSSKKLLLSDSGFYLCAWNVGTNQPQHFGDGTRLSIL.

This clone was observed once. CDR3 coding DNA: TGTGCCAGCAGTACAGGGATACTTGCTGAAGCTTTCTTT. Translating it yields CASSTGILAEAFF. V and J are TRBV27 and TRBJ1-1; a possible D gene is TRBD1 (6 bases). Looked up from germline, CDR1 is MNHEY and CDR2 is SMNVEV (reference sequence). Trimming shortened V by 5 bases and J by 6 bases, and 13 bases separated the two germline ends. This CDR3 spans 13 amino acids.

The chain combines TRBV18 with TRBJ2-2; 11 bases match TRBD2. The CDR3 consists of 17 residues. The ends lost 4 bases at V and 2 bases at J; junction bases unmatched: 6. Germline loops: CDR1 KGHSH, CDR2 LQKENI. In DNA, the CDR3 is TGTGCCAGCTCACATTCGGGACTAGCGGCCAACACCGGGGAGCTGTTTTTT. It translates to CASSHSGLAANTGELFF.

V usage is TRBV6-6 and J usage is TRBJ2-7; 7 bases agree with TRBD1. From germline, CDR1 is MNHNY and CDR2 SVGAGI (reference sequence). This CDR3 is 18 amino acids long. The V and J ends lost 5 bases and 2 bases, in that order; junction bases with no gene match: 18. In nucleotides, the CDR3 is TGTGCCAGCAGTCAACCCTCATTCACAGGGGCCATAACCTACGAGCAGTACGTC. Its protein product is CASSQPSFTGAITYEQYV.